This note documents a single T cell receptor (beta chain) sequence. This clone was seen a few times. Its antigen is unknown. Base quality data are lacking; no much larger clone is found one base away. This entry belongs to a study of blood T cell repertoires in COVID-19 (dated by TCRdb to 2019 to 2021). Regarding the study in general: Collaborator samples came from the United States, Italy and Spain and covered acute and convalescent phases of COVID-19. The prospective study material was composed of cDNA or gDNA derived from T cells, B-cell-depleted T cells, or PBMCs. Subjects who had been exposed to COVID-19, were actively infected with it, or had recovered from it provided the deeply sampled blood TCRbeta repertoires that made up the dataset. The repertoires were released in a freely available public database meant as a resource for research on the immune response to SARS-CoV-2. The samples were drawn from the first 160 participants of the ongoing ImmuneRACE study and from 1,254 subjects provided by 6 global collaborators. A de-identified subject ID, COVID-19 status, age in years and sex were almost always included in the sample metadata. Where available, HLA class I and class II types were obtained from metadata supplied by the sample provider rather than from assay-based typing. Overall study outcomes, separate from this receptor: How much clinical and demographic metadata was included differed by source and by participant, and the metadata was provided uncurated.

The germline V gene (reference sequence) specifies PRHDT as CDR1 and FYEKMQ as CDR2. The germline ends are 11 bases apart after V is trimmed by 5 bases and J by 6 bases. The CDR3, cysteine through phenylalanine, is 13 amino acids long. The CDR3 DNA has 39 bases and is translated from base 1. Whole blood was collected in K2EDTA tubes by collaborating institutions according to the institutions' own protocols. For TCRbeta analysis, collaborators shipped samples as frozen whole blood, isolated PBMCs, or DNA extracted from either of those sample types. TCRbeta CDR3 regions were amplified from genomic DNA using the immunoSEQ Assay, a bias-controlled multiplex PCR. Per the original workflow: The number of nucleated cells in each sample was estimated by amplification of reference gene primers within the assay. To quantify the absolute abundance of each unique TCRbeta CDR3 rearrangement, sequence reads were collapsed and filtered. Productive Simpson clonality was computed per sample as the square root of Simpson's diversity index over productive rearrangements. Imported from immuneACCESS, the table was reduced by TCRdb to in-frame sequences with V and J called. These copies leave out some clones; in studies compared against another copy, an unresolved V gene accounts for under half, and the cause of the remainder is not known. V, J and clone size were drawn from that table, and D and trimming were deduced from the DNA. The sample yields a few hundred thousand clones; roughly 90% were counted once. Roughly 2% of the sample is taken by the ten largest.

The chain was built from TRBV13 and TRBJ2-1; TRBD2 might be the D gene, on 5 matching bases. The clonotype comes from a man in his forties or fifties with active or convalescent COVID-19. What was sequenced was peripheral blood. Here the CDR3 is given as CASSLRGRNEQFF. The nucleotide sequence reads as follows: TGTGCCAGCAGCCTCCGGGGTCGCAATGAGCAGTTCTTC.